What follows describes a single T cell receptor (beta chain). Its antigen remains unknown. Assay used: immunoSEQ multiplex PCR; TCRdb lists only in-frame clones, some missing. This sample has some 50,000 clones, with 65% to 90% found just once. This record belongs to a study of OX40 agonist ivuxolimab in advanced cancers. General observations from the study: Among T cells, CD8+ cells averaged more expanded clones than CD4+ cells.

Deletions cut 2 bases from V and 6 bases from J, with 17 bases between. Germline values: CDR1 SGHRS, CDR2 YFSETQ. The CDR3 is 15 amino acids. This receptor was identified in an adult with an advanced solid tumor such as melanoma, head and neck, liver or kidney cancer. The chain uses TRBV5-1 and TRBJ1-1; D perhaps matches TRBD1 (5 bases). The specimen was CD4+ or CD8+ T cells sorted from blood, collected in a trial of the OX40 agonist ivuxolimab. The CDR3 spells CASSLVGGRFSEAFF. Written as DNA, the CDR3 is TGCGCCAGCAGCTTAGTGGGGGGTCGGTTCTCTGAAGCTTTCTTT.